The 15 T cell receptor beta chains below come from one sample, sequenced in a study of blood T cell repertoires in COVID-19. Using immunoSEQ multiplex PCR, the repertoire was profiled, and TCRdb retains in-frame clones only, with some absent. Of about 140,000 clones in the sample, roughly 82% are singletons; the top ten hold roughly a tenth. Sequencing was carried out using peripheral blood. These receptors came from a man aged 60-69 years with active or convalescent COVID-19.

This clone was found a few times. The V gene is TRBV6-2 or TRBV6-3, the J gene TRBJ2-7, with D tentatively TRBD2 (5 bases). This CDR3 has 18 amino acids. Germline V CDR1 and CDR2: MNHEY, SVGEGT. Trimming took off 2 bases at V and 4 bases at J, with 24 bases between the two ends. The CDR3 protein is CASSYKVAGNGEWYEQYV. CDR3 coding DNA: TGTGCCAGCAGTTACAAGGTGGCAGGTAACGGGGAGTGGTACGAGCAGTACGTC.

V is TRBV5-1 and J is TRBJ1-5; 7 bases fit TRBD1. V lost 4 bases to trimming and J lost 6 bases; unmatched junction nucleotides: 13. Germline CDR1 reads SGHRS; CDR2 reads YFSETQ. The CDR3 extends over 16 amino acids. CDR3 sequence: CASSLGGREGGQPQHF. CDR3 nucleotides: TGCGCCAGCAGCCTAGGGGGCAGGGAAGGTGGTCAGCCCCAGCATTTT.

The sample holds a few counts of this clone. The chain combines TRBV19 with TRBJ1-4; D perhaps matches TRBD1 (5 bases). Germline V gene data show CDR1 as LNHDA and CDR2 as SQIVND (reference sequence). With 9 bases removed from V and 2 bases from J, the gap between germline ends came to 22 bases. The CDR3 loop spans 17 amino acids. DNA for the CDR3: TGTGCCAGCAGACCACGGGGGGGAAGGGCGACTAATGAAAAACTGTTTTTT. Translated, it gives CASRPRGGRATNEKLFF.

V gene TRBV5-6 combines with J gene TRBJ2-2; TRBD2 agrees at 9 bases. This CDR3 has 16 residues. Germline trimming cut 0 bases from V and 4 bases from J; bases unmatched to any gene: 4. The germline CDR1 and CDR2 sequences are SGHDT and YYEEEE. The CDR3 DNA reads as TGTGCCAGCAGCTTGGTGGGTAGCGGGGGCACCGGGGAGCTGTTTTTT. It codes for CASSLVGSGGTGELFF. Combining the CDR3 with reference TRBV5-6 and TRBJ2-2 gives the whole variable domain DAGVTQSPTHLIKTRGQQVTLRCSPKSGHDTVSWYQQALGQGPQFIFQYYEEEERQRGNFPDRFSGHQFPNYSSELNVNALLLGDSALYLCASSLVGSGGTGELFFGEGSRLTVL.

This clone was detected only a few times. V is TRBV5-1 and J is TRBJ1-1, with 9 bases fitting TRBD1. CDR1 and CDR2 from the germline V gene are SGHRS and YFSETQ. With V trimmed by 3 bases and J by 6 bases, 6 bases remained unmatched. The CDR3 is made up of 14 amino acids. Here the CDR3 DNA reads TGCGCCAGCAGCTCGGGACAGGGAGTAGCTGAAGCTTTCTTT. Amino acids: CASSSGQGVAEAFF.

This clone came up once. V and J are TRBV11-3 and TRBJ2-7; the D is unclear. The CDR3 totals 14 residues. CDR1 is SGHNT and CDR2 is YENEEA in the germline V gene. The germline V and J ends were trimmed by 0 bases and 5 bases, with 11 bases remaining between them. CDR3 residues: CASSLEDEEDEQYF. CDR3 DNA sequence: TGTGCCAGCAGCTTAGAAGACGAAGAGGACGAGCAGTACTTC. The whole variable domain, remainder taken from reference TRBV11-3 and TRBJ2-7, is EAGVVQSPRYKIIEKKQPVAFWCNPISGHNTLYWYLQNLGQGPELLIRYENEEAVDDSQLPKDRFSAERLKGVDSTLKIQPAELGDSAVYLCASSLEDEEDEQYFGPGTRLTVT.

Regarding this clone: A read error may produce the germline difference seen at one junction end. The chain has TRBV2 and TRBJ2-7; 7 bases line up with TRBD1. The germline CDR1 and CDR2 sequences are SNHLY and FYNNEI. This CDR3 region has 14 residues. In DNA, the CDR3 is TGTGCCAGCCGAGGGATAATAAGACAGGGAGAAGATTTCTTC. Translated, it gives CASRGIIRQGEDFF.

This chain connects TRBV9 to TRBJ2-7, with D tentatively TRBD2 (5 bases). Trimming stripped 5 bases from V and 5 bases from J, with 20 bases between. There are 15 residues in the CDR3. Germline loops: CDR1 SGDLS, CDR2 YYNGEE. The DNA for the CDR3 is TGTGCCAGCAGTGACCGGGGAGTTGTCGAGGACGAGCAGTACTTC. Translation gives CASSDRGVVEDEQYF.

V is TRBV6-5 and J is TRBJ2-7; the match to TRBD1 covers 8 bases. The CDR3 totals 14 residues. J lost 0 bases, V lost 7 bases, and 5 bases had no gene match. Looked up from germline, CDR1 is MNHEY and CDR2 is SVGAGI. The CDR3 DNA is TGTGCCAGCACCTGGACAGGGACCTCCTACGAGCAGTACTTC. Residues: CASTWTGTSYEQYF.

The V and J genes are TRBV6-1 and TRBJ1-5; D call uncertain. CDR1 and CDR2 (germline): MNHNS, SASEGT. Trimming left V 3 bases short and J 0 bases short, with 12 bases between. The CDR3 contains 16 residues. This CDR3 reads CASSDRAAGSNQPQHF. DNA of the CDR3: TGTGCCAGCAGTGATCGAGCGGCAGGTAGCAATCAGCCCCAGCATTTT.

The CDR3 coding sequence is TGTGCCAGCAGTCTAGCGGGGAATCGCAATGAGCAGTTCTTC. The encoded protein is CASSLAGNRNEQFF. The chain recombines TRBV11-2 with TRBJ2-1, with TRBD2 identical over 9 bases. Germline CDR1 and CDR2: SGHAT and FQNNGV. CDR3 length: 14 amino acids. J lost 6 bases, V lost 6 bases, and 6 bases had no gene match.

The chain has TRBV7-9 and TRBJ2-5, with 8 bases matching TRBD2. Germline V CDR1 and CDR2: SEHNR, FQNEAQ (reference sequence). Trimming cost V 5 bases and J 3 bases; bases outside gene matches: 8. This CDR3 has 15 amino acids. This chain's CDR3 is CASSPSGREEETQYF. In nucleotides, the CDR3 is TGTGCCAGCAGCCCTAGCGGGCGGGAGGAAGAGACCCAGTACTTC. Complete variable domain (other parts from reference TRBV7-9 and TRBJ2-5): DTGVSQNPRHKITKRGQNVTFRCDPISEHNRLYWYRQTLGQGPEFLTYFQNEAQLEKSRLLSDRFSAERPKGSFSTLEIQRTEQGDSAMYLCASSPSGREEETQYFGPGTRLLVL.

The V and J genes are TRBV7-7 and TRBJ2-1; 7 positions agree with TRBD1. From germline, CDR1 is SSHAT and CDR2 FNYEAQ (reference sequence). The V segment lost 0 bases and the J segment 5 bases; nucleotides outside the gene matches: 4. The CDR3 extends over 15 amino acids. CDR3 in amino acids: CASSLAEGTDNEQFF. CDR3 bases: TGTGCCAGCAGCTTAGCTGAGGGGACAGACAATGAGCAGTTCTTC.

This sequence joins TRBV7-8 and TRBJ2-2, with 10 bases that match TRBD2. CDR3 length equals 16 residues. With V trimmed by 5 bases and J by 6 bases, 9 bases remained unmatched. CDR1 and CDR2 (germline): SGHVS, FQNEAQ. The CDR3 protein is CASSANSGRLAGELFF. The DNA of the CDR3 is TGTGCCAGCAGCGCCAATAGCGGGAGGTTGGCCGGGGAGCTGTTTTTT. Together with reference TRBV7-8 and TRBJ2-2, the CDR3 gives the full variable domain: GAGVSQSPRYKVAKRGQDVALRCDPISGHVSLFWYQQALGQGPEFLTYFQNEAQLDKSGLPSDRFFAERPEGSVSTLKIQRTQQEDSAVYLCASSANSGRLAGELFFGEGSRLTVL.

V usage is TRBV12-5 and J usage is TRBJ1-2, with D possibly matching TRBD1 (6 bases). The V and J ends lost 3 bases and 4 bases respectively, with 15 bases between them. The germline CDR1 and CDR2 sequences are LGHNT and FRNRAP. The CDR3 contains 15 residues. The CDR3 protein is CASGLPGQRTYGYTF. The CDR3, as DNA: TGTGCTAGTGGTTTACCCGGACAGCGTACCTATGGCTACACCTTC.